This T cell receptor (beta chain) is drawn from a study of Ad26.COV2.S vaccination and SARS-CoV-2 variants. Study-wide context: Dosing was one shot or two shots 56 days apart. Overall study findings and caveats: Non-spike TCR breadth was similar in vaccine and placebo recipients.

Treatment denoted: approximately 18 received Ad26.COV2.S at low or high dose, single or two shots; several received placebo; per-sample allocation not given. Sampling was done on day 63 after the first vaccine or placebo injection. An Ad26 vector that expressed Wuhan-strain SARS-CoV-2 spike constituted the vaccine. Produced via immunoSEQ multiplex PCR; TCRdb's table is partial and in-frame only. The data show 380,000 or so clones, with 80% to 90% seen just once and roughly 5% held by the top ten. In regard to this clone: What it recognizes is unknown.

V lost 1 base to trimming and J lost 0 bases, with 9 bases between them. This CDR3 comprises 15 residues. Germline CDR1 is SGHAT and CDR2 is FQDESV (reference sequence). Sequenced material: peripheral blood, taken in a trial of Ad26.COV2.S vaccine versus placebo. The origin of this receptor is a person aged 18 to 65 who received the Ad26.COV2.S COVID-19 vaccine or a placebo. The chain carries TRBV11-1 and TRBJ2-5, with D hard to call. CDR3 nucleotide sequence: TGTGCCAGCAGCTTAGGGGTAGGCGACCAAGAGACCCAGTACTTC. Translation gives CASSLGVGDQETQYF.